Presented here are 8 T cell receptor beta chains from one specimen sequenced in a study of blood T cell repertoires in COVID-19. Produced via immunoSEQ multiplex PCR; TCRdb's table is partial and in-frame only. The data hold about 270,000 clones, with just under 90% observed a single time. The specimen was PBMCs or T cells enriched from blood (not recorded which). These receptors were taken from a woman aged 25 to 45 with acute COVID-19.

V is TRBV11-2 and J is TRBJ2-3; D possibly corresponds to TRBD1 (5 bases). V was cut by 5 bases and J by 6 bases, with 15 bases left in between. Per the germline V gene, CDR1 is SGHAT and CDR2 is FQNNGV. The CDR3 is 14 residues long. CDR3 in DNA: TGTGCCAGCAGCCCCCACCTAGGGGTTGATACGCAGTATTTT. This gives the protein CASSPHLGVDTQYF.

V and J are TRBV3-1 (or the pseudogene TRBV3-2) and TRBJ2-3, with 10 bases lining up with TRBD2. This CDR3 region has 15 residues. V lost 1 base and J lost 7; bases outside the gene matches: 5. CDR1 and CDR2 (germline): LGHDT, YNNKEL (reference sequence). The chain's CDR3 is CASSQGLAGVNTQYF. The CDR3 coding sequence is TGTGCCAGCAGCCAAGGGCTAGCGGGAGTAAATACGCAGTATTTT.

The rearrangement uses TRBV6-4 and TRBJ2-3; 8 bases map to TRBD1. V lost 5 bases and J lost 3; bases outside the gene matches: 4. This CDR3 is built from 14 residues. The germline V gene encodes CDR1 MRHNA and CDR2 SNTAGT. The CDR3 coding sequence is TGTGCCAGCAGTCGACAGGGGATGACAGATACGCAGTATTTT. The encoded protein is CASSRQGMTDTQYF.

V gene TRBV7-8 combines with J gene TRBJ1-6; maybe TRBD1 (6 bases). CDR1 and CDR2 (germline): SGHVS, FQNEAQ. CDR3 length: 13 amino acids. Trimming took 10 bases from V and 9 from J, leaving 16 bases between them. This CDR3 reads CATRSLDSSPLHF. Here the CDR3 DNA reads TGTGCCACTAGGTCCCTGGACAGTTCACCCCTCCACTTT. Filled out from reference TRBV7-8 and TRBJ1-6, the complete variable domain reads GAGVSQSPRYKVAKRGQDVALRCDPISGHVSLFWYQQALGQGPEFLTYFQNEAQLDKSGLPSDRFFAERPEGSVSTLKIQRTQQEDSAVYLCATRSLDSSPLHFGNGTRLTVT.

The chain couples TRBV7-9 to TRBJ1-6; tentatively, D is TRBD1 (6 bases). CDR3 length: 14 residues. Germline CDR1 is SEHNR and CDR2 is FQNEAQ (reference sequence). Trimming cost V 5 bases and J 9 bases, with 14 bases left between them. The CDR3 nucleotides read TGTGCCAGCAGCGCAGGCTGGGGGCCTTCACCCCTCCACTTT. It codes for CASSAGWGPSPLHF. Full variable domain (outside the CDR3, taken from reference TRBV7-9 and TRBJ1-6): DTGVSQNPRHKITKRGQNVTFRCDPISEHNRLYWYRQTLGQGPEFLTYFQNEAQLEKSRLLSDRFSAERPKGSFSTLEIQRTEQGDSAMYLCASSAGWGPSPLHFGNGTRLTVT.

The CDR3 reads CASSQGPGQGYYEQFF. The CDR3 DNA reads as TGTGCCAGCAGTCAAGGACCGGGACAGGGGTACTATGAGCAGTTCTTC. The V gene is TRBV28, the J gene TRBJ2-1, with 10 bases that match TRBD1. Germline CDR1 is MDHEN and CDR2 is SYDVKM. Germline trimming cut 5 bases from V and 8 bases from J; bases unmatched to any gene: 12. The CDR3 is 16 residues long.

The CDR3 DNA is TGTGCCAGCAGCCGAGGGTGGGGTAGCGGGAGTTGGAGTGAGCAGTTCTTC. Protein: CASSRGWGSGSWSEQFF. The chain is built from TRBV3-1 (or the pseudogene TRBV3-2) and TRBJ2-1; TRBD2 agrees at 9 bases. This CDR3 is 17 amino acids long. The ends lost 4 bases at V and 9 bases at J; junction bases unmatched: 16. The germline V gene encodes CDR1 LGHDT and CDR2 YNNKEL (reference sequence).

The rearrangement uses TRBV25-1 and TRBJ2-7, with TRBD2 as a possible D gene (6 bases). CDR1 is MGHDK and CDR2 is SYGVNS in the germline V gene. V gave up 3 bases and J gave up 0 bases, with 18 bases separating them. CDR3 length: 17 residues. CDR3 sequence reads: CASSDTRGFPLSYEQYF. The CDR3 DNA reads as TGTGCCAGCAGTGATACCCGGGGGTTCCCGCTCTCCTACGAGCAGTACTTC.